This is a list of T cell receptor beta chains from one sample in a study of T cell repertoires in cytomegalovirus infection. In TCRdb, the reads were re-called with MiXCR into one record per CDR3 protein. The data contain approximately 70,000 distinct CDR3 sequences, approximately 22% of them singletons. No antigen has been assigned to these receptors. Sequenced here: CD8+ T cells from cultured PBMCs, sampled from culture after CMV antigen stimulation. The receptors here all came from a human donor in good health (CMV status not recorded). Some clones in this sample may be carry-over from other donors' samples. CDR3s include the opening cysteine and the closing phenylalanine or tryptophan. Fields, in order: V gene, J gene, D gene, clone size, CDR3 DNA, CDR3 protein. D genes are given only for firm matches. For some rows the clone size is stated as once, few or many, or as a class when expanded; others skip it.

v_call: TRBV6-6
j_call: TRBJ2-2
d_call: -
clone_size: few
cdr3_nt: TGTGCCAGCAGATTAAACACCGGGGAGCTGTTTTTT
cdr3_aa: CASRLNTGELFF

v_call: TRBV27
j_call: TRBJ1-5
d_call: -
clone_size: -
cdr3_nt: TGTGCCAGCAGTTTGCGCTATAGCAATCAGCCCCAGCATTTT
cdr3_aa: CASSLRYSNQPQHF

v_call: TRBV5-1
j_call: TRBJ2-4
d_call: -
clone_size: -
cdr3_nt: TGCGCCAGCAGCTTGACTAGGGACATTCAGTACTTC
cdr3_aa: CASSLTRDIQYF

v_call: TRBV6-1
j_call: TRBJ2-5
d_call: -
clone_size: -
cdr3_nt: TGTGCCAGCTCTGAAGGTTCAGAGACCCAGTACTTC
cdr3_aa: CASSEGSETQYF

v_call: TRBV7-2
j_call: TRBJ2-2
d_call: TRBD1
clone_size: few
cdr3_nt: TGTGCCAGCAGCACCCGGACAGGGGATAGGGGGGAGCTGTTTTTT
cdr3_aa: CASSTRTGDRGELFF

v_call: TRBV6-5
j_call: TRBJ1-2
d_call: TRBD1
clone_size: once
cdr3_nt: TGTGCCAGCAGTACGGGGACAGTCCAGGGCTACACCTTC
cdr3_aa: CASSTGTVQGYTF

v_call: TRBV7-2
j_call: TRBJ1-5
d_call: -
clone_size: -
cdr3_nt: TGTGCCAGCAGCTTATGGGGGGATCAGCCCCAGCATTTT
cdr3_aa: CASSLWGDQPQHF

v_call: TRBV28
j_call: TRBJ1-5
d_call: -
clone_size: -
cdr3_nt: TGTGCCAGCAGTATCACGGATTATAGCAATCAGCCCCAGCATTTT
cdr3_aa: CASSITDYSNQPQHF

v_call: TRBV4-3
j_call: TRBJ2-3
d_call: TRBD1
clone_size: -
cdr3_nt: TGCGCCAGCAGCCAAGTGGGACAGGGCGAGACAGATACGCAGTATTTT
cdr3_aa: CASSQVGQGETDTQYF

v_call: TRBV27
j_call: TRBJ1-2
d_call: -
clone_size: -
cdr3_nt: TGTGCCAGCAGTTTGTTCTCCTCAGATCGAAAGGGTGGCTACACCTTC
cdr3_aa: CASSLFSSDRKGGYTF

v_call: TRBV4-2
j_call: TRBJ2-7
d_call: -
clone_size: few
cdr3_nt: TGTGCCAGCAGCCAAGACCCCCCCGGTGTGTACGAGCAGTACTTC
cdr3_aa: CASSQDPPGVYEQYF

v_call: TRBV7-2
j_call: TRBJ2-7
d_call: TRBD1
clone_size: many
cdr3_nt: TGTGCCAGCAGAGGACAGGCAGGAGAGCAGTACTTC
cdr3_aa: CASRGQAGEQYF

v_call: TRBV7-2
j_call: TRBJ1-2
d_call: TRBD1
clone_size: -
cdr3_nt: TGTGCCAGCAGCTTAGATACAGGGGACTACTATGGCTACACCTTC
cdr3_aa: CASSLDTGDYYGYTF

v_call: TRBV7-9
j_call: TRBJ2-5
d_call: -
clone_size: few
cdr3_nt: TGTGCCAGCAGCTCGACAGAGGAGATGGAGACCCAGTACTTC
cdr3_aa: CASSSTEEMETQYF

v_call: TRBV12-5
j_call: TRBJ2-5
d_call: -
clone_size: -
cdr3_nt: TGTGCTAGTGGTTTGGACATATTCCAAGAGACCCAGTACTTC
cdr3_aa: CASGLDIFQETQYF

v_call: TRBV3-1
j_call: TRBJ2-4
d_call: -
clone_size: -
cdr3_nt: TGTGCCAGCAGCCAAGAGGGACCCTGGGCCAAAAACATTCAGTACTTC
cdr3_aa: CASSQEGPWAKNIQYF